The clone carrying this T cell receptor beta chain was seen repeatedly, ten times or more. Its antigen is not known. The sample originates from a study of T cell repertoires in cytomegalovirus infection. Study-level information: Peptides in the study included HLA-C-restricted and HLA-B-restricted CMV epitopes. Indications came from public TCR beta signatures; they pointed to CMV infection and to a matching HLA type.

CDR1 and CDR2 from the germline V gene are SGHTA and FQGNSA. The length of the CDR3 is 16 residues. V was shortened by 5 bases and J by 0 bases, with 15 bases between the two germline ends. One entry per CDR3 protein, called by TCRdb with MiXCR from the reads. Of about 920,000 distinct CDR3 sequences listed, 30% to 40% are singletons. Whole-study results and caveats: Dominating the ex vivo response were TCR beta clonotypes that were CMV-specific and HLA-C-restricted. Summed frequency of shared TCR beta families picked out CMV carriers who also had the relevant HLA.

The origin of this receptor is a human donor in good health (CMV status not recorded). Some clones in this sample may be carry-over from other donors' samples. This specimen consisted of cultured CD8+ T cells from PBMCs, obtained from culture after CMV antigen stimulation. The chain joins TRBV7-2 to TRBJ2-3; D is ambiguous. The CDR3 spells CASSPTVLSSTDTQYF. As DNA, the CDR3 is TGTGCCAGCAGCCCGACGGTTCTCTCTAGCACAGATACGCAGTATTTT.